This entry is about one T cell receptor (beta chain). The data belong to a study of siplizumab effects on memory and regulatory T cells. Every sample had approximately 97,000 of its TCR templates assayed. Using immunoSEQ multiplex PCR, the repertoire was profiled, and TCRdb retains in-frame clones only, with some absent. The sample yields about 110,000 clones, 92% seen once. With V trimmed by 2 bases and J by 7 bases, 5 bases remained unmatched. CDR1 is SGHTA, CDR2 FQGNSA, per germline. This CDR3 has 14 amino acids. The chain is built from TRBV7-2 and TRBJ1-2, with 9 bases identical to TRBD1. This sequence was found in a human donor in good health. Source material: Tregs sorted from blood. The CDR3 DNA follows: TGTGCCAGCAGCTTATCCTGGACAGGGGTTGGCTACACCTTC. It translates to CASSLSWTGVGYTF. The full variable domain, in which reference TRBV7-2 and TRBJ1-2 provide the parts outside the CDR3, is GAGVSQSPSNKVTEKGKDVELRCDPISGHTALYWYRQSLGQGLEFLIYFQGNSAPDKSGLPSDRFSAERTGGSVSTLTIQRTQQEDSAVYLCASSLSWTGVGYTFGSGTRLTVV.